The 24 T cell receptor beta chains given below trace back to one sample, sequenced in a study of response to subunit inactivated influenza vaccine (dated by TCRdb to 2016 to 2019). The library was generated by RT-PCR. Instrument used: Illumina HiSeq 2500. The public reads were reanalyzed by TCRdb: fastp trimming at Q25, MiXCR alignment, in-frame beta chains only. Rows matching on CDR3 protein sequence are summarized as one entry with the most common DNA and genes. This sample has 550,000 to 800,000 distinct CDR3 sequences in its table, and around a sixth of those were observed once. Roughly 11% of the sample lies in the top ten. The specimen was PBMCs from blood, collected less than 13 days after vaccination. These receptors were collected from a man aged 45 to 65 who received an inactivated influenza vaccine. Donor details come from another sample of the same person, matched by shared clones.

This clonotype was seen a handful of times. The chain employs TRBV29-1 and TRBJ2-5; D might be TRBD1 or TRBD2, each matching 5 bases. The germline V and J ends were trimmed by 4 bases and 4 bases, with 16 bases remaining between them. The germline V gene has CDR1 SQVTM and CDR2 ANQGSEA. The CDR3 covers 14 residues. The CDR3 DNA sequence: TGCAGCGTTGCCCCCGGGGCGCAGGTAGAGACCCAGTACTTC. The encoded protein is CSVAPGAQVETQYF. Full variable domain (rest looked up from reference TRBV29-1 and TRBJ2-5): SAVISQKPSRDICQRGTSLTIQCQVDSQVTMMFWYRQQPGQSLTLIATANQGSEATYESGFVIDKFPISRPNLTFSTLTVSNMSPEDSSIYLCSVAPGAQVETQYFGPGTRLLVL.

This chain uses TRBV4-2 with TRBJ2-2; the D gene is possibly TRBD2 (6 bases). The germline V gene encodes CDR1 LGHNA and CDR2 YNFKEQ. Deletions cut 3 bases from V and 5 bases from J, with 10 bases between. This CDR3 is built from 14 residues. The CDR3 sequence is CASSQGTLTGELFF. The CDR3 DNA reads TGTGCCAGCAGCCAGGGGACTTTAACCGGGGAGCTGTTTTTT.

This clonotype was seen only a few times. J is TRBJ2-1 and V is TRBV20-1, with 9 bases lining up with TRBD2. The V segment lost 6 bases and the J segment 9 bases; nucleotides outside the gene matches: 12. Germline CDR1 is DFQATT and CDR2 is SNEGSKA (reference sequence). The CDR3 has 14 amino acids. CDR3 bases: TGCAGTGCCAGGGGTGCGGGAGGGCCACTTGAGCAGTTCTTC. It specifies CSARGAGGPLEQFF.

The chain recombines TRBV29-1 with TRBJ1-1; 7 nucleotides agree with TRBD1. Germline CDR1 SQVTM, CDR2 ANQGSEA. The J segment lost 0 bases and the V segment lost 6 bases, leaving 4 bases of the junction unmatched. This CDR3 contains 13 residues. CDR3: CSVSRGMNTEAFF. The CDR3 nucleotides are TGCAGCGTATCCAGGGGGATGAACACTGAAGCTTTCTTT.

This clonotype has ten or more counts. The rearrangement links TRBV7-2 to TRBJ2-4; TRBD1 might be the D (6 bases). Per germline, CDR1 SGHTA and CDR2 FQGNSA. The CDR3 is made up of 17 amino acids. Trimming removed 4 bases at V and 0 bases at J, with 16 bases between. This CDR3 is CASSSINRVLAKNIQYF. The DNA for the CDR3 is TGTGCCAGCAGCTCAATAAACAGGGTGCTAGCCAAAAACATTCAGTACTTC.

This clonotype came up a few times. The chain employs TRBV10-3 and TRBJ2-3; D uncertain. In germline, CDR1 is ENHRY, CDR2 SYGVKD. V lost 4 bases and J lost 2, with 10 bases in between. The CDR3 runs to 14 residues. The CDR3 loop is CAISGQGYTDTQYF. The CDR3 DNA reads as TGTGCCATCAGTGGACAAGGTTACACAGATACGCAGTATTTT.

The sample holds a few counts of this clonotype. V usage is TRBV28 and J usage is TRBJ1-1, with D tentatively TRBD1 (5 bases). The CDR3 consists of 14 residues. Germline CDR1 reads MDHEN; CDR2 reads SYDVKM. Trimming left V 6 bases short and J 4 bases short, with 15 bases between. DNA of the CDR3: TGTGCCAGCAGCGAACAGGTTAGGGGCACTGAAGCTTTCTTT. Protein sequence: CASSEQVRGTEAFF.

The CDR3 reads CSAIRDTTYEQYF. The CDR3 region has the DNA TGCAGTGCTATTCGAGACACCACCTACGAGCAGTACTTC. The chain employs TRBV20-1 and TRBJ2-7; D uncertain. Trimming removed 4 bases at V and 2 bases at J, with 12 bases between. This CDR3 is built from 13 residues. The germline V gene encodes CDR1 DFQATT and CDR2 SNEGSKA (reference sequence).

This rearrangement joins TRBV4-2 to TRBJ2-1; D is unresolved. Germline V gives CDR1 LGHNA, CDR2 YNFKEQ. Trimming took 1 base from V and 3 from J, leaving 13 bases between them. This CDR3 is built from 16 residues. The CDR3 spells CASSQGVGSLYNEQFF. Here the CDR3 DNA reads TGTGCCAGCAGCCAAGGGGTGGGGTCGCTCTACAATGAGCAGTTCTTC.

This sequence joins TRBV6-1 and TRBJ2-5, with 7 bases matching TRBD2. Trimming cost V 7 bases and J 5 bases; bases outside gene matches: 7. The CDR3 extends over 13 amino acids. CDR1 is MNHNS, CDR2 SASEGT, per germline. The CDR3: CASKKAGRETQYF. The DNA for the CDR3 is TGTGCCAGCAAAAAAGCGGGGCGGGAGACCCAGTACTTC.

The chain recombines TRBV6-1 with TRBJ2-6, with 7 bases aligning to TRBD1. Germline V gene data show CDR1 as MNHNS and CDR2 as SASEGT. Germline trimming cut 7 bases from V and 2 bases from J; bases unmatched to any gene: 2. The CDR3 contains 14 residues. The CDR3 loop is CASMTGPGANVLTF. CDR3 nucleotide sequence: TGTGCCAGCATGACAGGGCCTGGGGCCAACGTCCTGACTTTC.

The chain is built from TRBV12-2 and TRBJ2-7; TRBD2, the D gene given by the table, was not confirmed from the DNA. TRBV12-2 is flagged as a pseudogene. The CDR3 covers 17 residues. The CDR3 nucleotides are TGTGCAAGTCGCTTAGCGAAGGAGGGTATCACCGGCTACGAGCAGTACTTC. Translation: CASRLAKEGITGYEQYF.

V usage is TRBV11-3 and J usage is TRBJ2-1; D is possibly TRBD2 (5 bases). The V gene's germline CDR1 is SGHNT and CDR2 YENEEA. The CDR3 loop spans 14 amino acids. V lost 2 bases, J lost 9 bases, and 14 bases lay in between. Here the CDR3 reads CASSLLGGSGEQFF. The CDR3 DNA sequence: TGTGCCAGCAGCTTATTAGGAGGATCTGGTGAGCAGTTCTTC.

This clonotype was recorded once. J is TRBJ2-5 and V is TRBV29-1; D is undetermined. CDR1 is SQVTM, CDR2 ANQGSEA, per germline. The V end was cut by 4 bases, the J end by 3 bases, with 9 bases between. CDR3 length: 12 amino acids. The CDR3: CSVGLPEETQYF. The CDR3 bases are TGCAGCGTTGGGCTGCCGGAAGAGACCCAGTACTTC.

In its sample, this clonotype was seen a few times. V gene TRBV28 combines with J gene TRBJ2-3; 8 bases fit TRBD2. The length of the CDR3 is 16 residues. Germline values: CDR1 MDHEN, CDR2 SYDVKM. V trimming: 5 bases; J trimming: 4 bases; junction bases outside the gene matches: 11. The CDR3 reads CASSAPAGVRSDTQYF. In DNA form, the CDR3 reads TGTGCCAGCAGTGCCCCAGCGGGAGTCCGGTCAGATACGCAGTATTTT.

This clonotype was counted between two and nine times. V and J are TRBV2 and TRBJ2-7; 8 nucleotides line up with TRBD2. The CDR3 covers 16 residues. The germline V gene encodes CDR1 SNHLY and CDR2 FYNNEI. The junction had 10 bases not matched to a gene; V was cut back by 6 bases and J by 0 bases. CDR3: CASRRYTSGASYEQYF. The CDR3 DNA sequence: TGTGCCAGCAGACGATACACTAGCGGCGCCTCCTACGAGCAGTACTTC. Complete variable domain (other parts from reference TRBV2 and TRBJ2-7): EPEVTQTPSHQVTQMGQEVILRCVPISNHLYFYWYRQILGQKVEFLVSFYNNEISEKSEIFDDQFSVERPDGSNFTLKIRSTKLEDSAMYFCASRRYTSGASYEQYFGPGTRLTVT.

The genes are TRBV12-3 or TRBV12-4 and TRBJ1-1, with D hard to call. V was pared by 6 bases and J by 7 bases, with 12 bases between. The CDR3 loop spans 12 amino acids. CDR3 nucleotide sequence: TGTGCCAGCAGGGGGTCATGGGGTGAAGCTTTCTTT. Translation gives CASRGSWGEAFF.

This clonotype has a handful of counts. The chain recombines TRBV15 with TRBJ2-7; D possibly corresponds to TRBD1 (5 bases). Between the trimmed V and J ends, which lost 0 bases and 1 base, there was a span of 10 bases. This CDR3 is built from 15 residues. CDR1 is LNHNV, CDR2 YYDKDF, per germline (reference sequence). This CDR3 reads CATSREGGASYEQYF. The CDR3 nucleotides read TGTGCCACCAGCAGAGAGGGTGGGGCTTCCTACGAGCAGTACTTC.

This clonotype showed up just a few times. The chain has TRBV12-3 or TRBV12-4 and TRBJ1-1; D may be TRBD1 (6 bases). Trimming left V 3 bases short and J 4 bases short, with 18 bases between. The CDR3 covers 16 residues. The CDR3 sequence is CASSLTGLLGGTEAFF. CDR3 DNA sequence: TGTGCCAGCAGTTTGACAGGCCTTCTGGGGGGCACTGAAGCTTTCTTT.

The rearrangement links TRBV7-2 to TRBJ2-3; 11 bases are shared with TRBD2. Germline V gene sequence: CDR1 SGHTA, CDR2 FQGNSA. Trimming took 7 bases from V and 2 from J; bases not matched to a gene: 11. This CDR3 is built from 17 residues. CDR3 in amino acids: CASTGWASGGSTDTQYF. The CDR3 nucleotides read TGTGCCAGCACGGGGTGGGCTAGCGGGGGGTCCACAGATACGCAGTATTTT.

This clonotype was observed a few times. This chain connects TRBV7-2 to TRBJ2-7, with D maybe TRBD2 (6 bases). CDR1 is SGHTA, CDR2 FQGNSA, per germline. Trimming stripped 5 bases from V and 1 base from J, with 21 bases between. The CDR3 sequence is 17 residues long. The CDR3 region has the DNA TGTGCCAGCAGCCCCTACTTGACTAGGCGTGTTTCCTACGAGCAGTACTTC. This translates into CASSPYLTRRVSYEQYF.

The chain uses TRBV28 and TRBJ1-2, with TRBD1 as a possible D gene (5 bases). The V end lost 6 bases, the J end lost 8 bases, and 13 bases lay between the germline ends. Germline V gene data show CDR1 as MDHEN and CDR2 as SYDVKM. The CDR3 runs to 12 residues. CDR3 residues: CASRPAGKGYTF. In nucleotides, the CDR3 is TGTGCCAGCAGACCGGCAGGGAAAGGCTACACCTTC.

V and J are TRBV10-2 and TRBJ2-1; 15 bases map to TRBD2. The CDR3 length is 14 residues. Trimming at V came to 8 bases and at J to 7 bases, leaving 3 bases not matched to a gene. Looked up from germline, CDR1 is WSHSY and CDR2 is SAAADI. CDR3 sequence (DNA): TGCGCCAGCGGGACTAGCGGGGGGAGAAATGAGCAGTTCTTC. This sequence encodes CASGTSGGRNEQFF.

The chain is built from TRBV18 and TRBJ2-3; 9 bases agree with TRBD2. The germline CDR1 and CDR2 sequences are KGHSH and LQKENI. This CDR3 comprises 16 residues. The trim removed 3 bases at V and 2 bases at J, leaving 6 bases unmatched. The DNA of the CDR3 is TGTGCCAGCTCACCCTTAGCGGGGGATATCACAGATACGCAGTATTTT. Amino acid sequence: CASSPLAGDITDTQYF.